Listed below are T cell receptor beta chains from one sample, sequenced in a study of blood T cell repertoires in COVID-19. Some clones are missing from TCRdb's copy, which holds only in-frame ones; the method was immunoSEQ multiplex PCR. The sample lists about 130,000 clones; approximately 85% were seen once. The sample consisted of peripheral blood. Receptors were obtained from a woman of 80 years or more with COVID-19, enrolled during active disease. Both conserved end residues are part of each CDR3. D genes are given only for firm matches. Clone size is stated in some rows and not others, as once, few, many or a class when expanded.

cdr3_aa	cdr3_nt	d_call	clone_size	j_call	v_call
CASTYAGAYNEQFF	TGTGCCAGCACCTACGCGGGAGCCTACAATGAGCAGTTCTTC	TRBD2	NA	TRBJ2-1	TRBV3-1/TRBV3-2
CASRGSEGSPLHF	TGTGCCAGCAGAGGTTCTGAGGGTTCACCCCTCCACTTT	NA	NA	TRBJ1-6	TRBV28
CASSRASGSQGEQYF	TGTGCCAGCTCACGTGCCTCAGGGTCGCAGGGCGAGCAGTACTTC	NA	NA	TRBJ2-7	TRBV18
CASSKSGQETQYF	TGTGCCAGTAGTAAGTCGGGCCAAGAGACCCAGTACTTC	NA	NA	TRBJ2-5	TRBV19
CASSTGGAGYGYTF	TGTGCCAGCAGCACCGGGGGGGCTGGCTATGGCTACACCTTC	NA	many	TRBJ1-2	TRBV5-4
CASSPRDSSYEQYF	TGTGCCAGCTCTCCCCGGGACAGCTCCTACGAGCAGTACTTC	TRBD1	once	TRBJ2-7	TRBV18
CASSSDRGTYEQYF	TGTGCCAGCAGCTCTGACAGGGGGACGTACGAGCAGTACTTC	TRBD1	NA	TRBJ2-7	TRBV13
CSVSGLVEETQYF	TGCAGCGTTTCGGGACTTGTGGAAGAGACCCAGTACTTC	NA	NA	TRBJ2-5	TRBV29-1
CASSLAGTSGLWEQFF	TGCGCCAGCAGCTTGGCCGGGACTAGCGGCCTTTGGGAGCAGTTCTTC	TRBD2	NA	TRBJ2-1	TRBV5-1
CASSQDMVTATYTEAFF	TGTGCCAGCAGCCAAGACATGGTGACAGCTACCTACACTGAAGCTTTCTTT	NA	once	TRBJ1-1	TRBV4-2
CASSPHSGANVLTF	TGTGCCAGCAGCCCCCACTCTGGGGCCAACGTCCTGACTTTC	NA	NA	TRBJ2-6	TRBV14
CASSIGTLTYNEQFF	TGTGCCAGCAGCATCGGGACTTTAACCTACAATGAGCAGTTCTTC	NA	NA	TRBJ2-1	TRBV7-2
CASRSRSSGRAPNTGELFF	TGTGCAAGTCGCTCCCGATCTAGCGGGAGGGCCCCGAACACCGGGGAGCTGTTTTTT	NA	NA	TRBJ2-2	TRBV12-2
CAISGTSGSNEQFF	TGTGCCATCAGTGGGACTAGCGGGAGCAATGAGCAGTTCTTC	TRBD2	NA	TRBJ2-1	TRBV10-3
CSVENPGTGYGYTF	TGCAGCGTTGAAAATCCCGGGACAGGCTATGGCTACACCTTC	TRBD1	few	TRBJ1-2	TRBV29-1
CASSRIGSGTDSYEQYF	TGTGCCAGCAGCAGAATAGGGTCCGGGACAGATTCCTACGAGCAGTACTTC	TRBD1	NA	TRBJ2-7	TRBV7-4
CASSGGLAGTYEQYF	TGTGCCAGCAGCGGAGGACTAGCGGGAACCTACGAGCAGTACTTC	TRBD2	NA	TRBJ2-7	TRBV5-6
CASSIGGISNGYTF	TGTGCCAGTAGTATCGGCGGGATATCCAATGGCTACACCTTC	NA	NA	TRBJ1-2	TRBV19
CATSTLAGGTDTQYF	TGTGCCACCAGCACCCTAGCGGGAGGCACAGATACGCAGTATTTT	TRBD2	NA	TRBJ2-3	TRBV15
CASSGYSSYEQYF	TGTGCCAGCTCGGGGTACAGCTCCTACGAGCAGTACTTC	NA	NA	TRBJ2-7	TRBV5-6
CASSAAIHNEQFF	TGTGCCAGCAGCGCCGCGATTCACAATGAGCAGTTCTTC	NA	NA	TRBJ2-1	TRBV9
CAITGAGGAGGELFF	TGTGCCATCACTGGGGCAGGGGGCGCCGGCGGGGAGCTGTTTTTT	TRBD1	NA	TRBJ2-2	TRBV10-3
CASGLVLGDRANYGYTF	TGTGCTAGTGGTTTGGTCCTTGGGGACAGGGCTAACTATGGCTACACCTTC	TRBD1	NA	TRBJ1-2	TRBV12-5